The 13 T cell receptor beta chains below all came from one sample that was sequenced in a study of response to subunit inactivated influenza vaccine. TCRdb re-derived calls from the RT-PCR reads in MiXCR, one entry per CDR3 protein. The sample yields under 800,000 distinct CDR3 sequences, approximately 15% seen once. Sequencing used PBMCs from blood, obtained 14 to 15 days before vaccination. Receptor source: a man aged 45 to 65 who received an inactivated influenza vaccine.

The chain combines TRBV5-1 with TRBJ1-2, with 9 bases fitting TRBD1. With 4 bases clipped from V and 4 bases from J, the junction kept 5 bases outside the gene matches. The CDR3 is 14 amino acids. Germline V gene data show CDR1 as SGHRS and CDR2 as YFSETQ. The CDR3 spells CASSRGQGIYGYTF. CDR3 coding DNA: TGCGCCAGCAGCAGGGGACAGGGTATCTATGGCTACACCTTC.

The chain is built from TRBV6-1 and TRBJ2-5; D is unresolved. CDR1 is MNHNS, CDR2 SASEGT, per germline. V shed 0 bases and J shed 4 bases, with 3 bases lying between them. This CDR3 has 12 amino acids. In DNA form, the CDR3 reads TGTGCCAGCAGTGAAGCGCTAGAGACCCAGTACTTC. Its protein product is CASSEALETQYF.

This clonotype was counted between two and nine times. V and J are TRBV4-1 and TRBJ1-3, with D maybe TRBD1 (5 bases). The length of the CDR3 is 17 residues. V lost 2 bases and J 2 bases, leaving 16 bases between the germline ends. The germline V gene has CDR1 MGHRA and CDR2 YSYEKL. CDR3 bases: TGCGCCAGCAGCCAAAGGGCCCTTCCGGGGCCTGGAAACACCATATATTTT. Its protein is CASSQRALPGPGNTIYF.

This chain connects TRBV20-1 to TRBJ2-1; TRBD2 matches at 12 bases. The CDR3 totals 14 residues. After removal of 6 bases from V and 7 bases from J, the junction contained 7 bases not matched to a gene. Per the germline V gene, CDR1 is DFQATT and CDR2 is SNEGSKA (reference sequence). CDR3 amino acids: CSAWLAGGPNEQFF. The DNA for the CDR3 is TGCAGTGCCTGGCTAGCGGGGGGGCCGAATGAGCAGTTCTTC.

The chain recombines TRBV7-2 with TRBJ2-5, with 9 bases that match TRBD2. V was pared by 0 bases and J by 4 bases, with 6 bases of the junction left unmatched. In germline, CDR1 is SGHTA, CDR2 FQGNSA. There are 16 residues in the CDR3. The CDR3 sequence: CASSLAASGGTETQYF. DNA of the CDR3: TGTGCCAGCAGCTTAGCAGCGAGCGGGGGGACAGAGACCCAGTACTTC.

V gene TRBV9 combines with J gene TRBJ2-3; a weak D match, TRBD2 (7 bases). The CDR3 runs to 16 residues. Germline V gene data show CDR1 as SGDLS and CDR2 as YYNGEE. Trimming left V 4 bases short and J 1 base short, with 16 bases between. CDR3 in DNA: TGTGCCAGCAGCCCGAGGCCGGGGGGCCGCACAGATACGCAGTATTTT. This sequence encodes CASSPRPGGRTDTQYF.

The chain combines TRBV3-1 with TRBJ2-3; TRBD1 is a possible D gene (5 bases). The germline V and J ends were trimmed by 1 base and 9 bases, with 8 bases remaining between them. Germline CDR1 is LGHDT and CDR2 is YNNKEL (reference sequence). This CDR3 comprises 12 residues. The CDR3 loop reads CASSQGSGTQYF. CDR3 nucleotide sequence: TGTGCCAGCAGCCAAGGATCAGGGACGCAGTATTTT.

This clonotype was counted a few times. The chain has TRBV28 and TRBJ2-2; 7 bases fit TRBD1. V lost 10 bases and J lost 0; bases outside the gene matches: 5. This CDR3 has 14 amino acids. Germline V gene sequence: CDR1 MDHEN, CDR2 SYDVKM. DNA for the CDR3: TGTGCCACGAAGGGACAGACGAACACCGGGGAGCTGTTTTTT. Translated, it gives CATKGQTNTGELFF.

This clonotype was observed a handful of times. V gene TRBV12-3 or TRBV12-4 combines with J gene TRBJ2-3; 7 bases map to TRBD2. V was pared by 4 bases and J by 6 bases, with 16 bases of the junction left unmatched. The CDR3 spans 17 residues. The CDR3, as DNA: TGTGCCAGCAGTTCCTTCAACGGGAGGCGCGTGGGTGATACGCAGTATTTT. It specifies CASSSFNGRRVGDTQYF.

The V and J genes are TRBV20-1 and TRBJ2-3; TRBD2 matches at 11 bases. There are 14 residues in the CDR3. Germline V gene lookup returns CDR1 DFQATT and CDR2 SNEGSKA (reference sequence). Unmatched junction bases numbered 2, after V lost 4 bases and J lost 2 bases. CDR3 residues: CSATSGRSTDTQYF. CDR3 nucleotide sequence: TGCAGTGCTACTAGCGGGAGGTCCACAGATACGCAGTATTTT.

This clonotype has a handful of counts. V usage is TRBV4-3 and J usage is TRBJ2-7, with 8 bases lining up with TRBD1. The germline CDR1 and CDR2 sequences are LGHNA and YSLEER. After removal of 0 bases from V and 3 bases from J, the junction contained 7 bases not matched to a gene. The CDR3 contains 16 residues. CDR3 sequence reads: CASSQEYQGAYYEQYF. CDR3 coding DNA: TGCGCCAGCAGCCAAGAATACCAGGGGGCTTACTACGAGCAGTACTTC.

The V call is TRBV5-1, the J call TRBJ2-7, with D maybe TRBD2 (5 bases). V lost 4 bases and J lost 3, with 17 bases in between. Germline CDR1 is SGHRS and CDR2 is YFSETQ. The CDR3 covers 15 residues. The CDR3 nucleotides are TGCGCCAGCAGCCCGCGGGTAGCACAAATCTACGAGCAGTACTTC. Translated, it gives CASSPRVAQIYEQYF.

This chain uses TRBV7-2 with TRBJ2-5, with no clear D. CDR1 and CDR2 (germline): SGHTA, FQGNSA. The germline V and J ends were trimmed by 0 bases and 2 bases, with 10 bases remaining between them. This CDR3 region has 15 residues. The chain's CDR3 is CASSLAPFLQETQYF. CDR3 nucleotides: TGTGCCAGCAGCTTAGCCCCATTTTTGCAAGAGACCCAGTACTTC.